The 7 T cell receptor beta chains reported below all come from one sample, sequenced in a study of blood T cell repertoires in COVID-19. Measured with immunoSEQ multiplex PCR; TCRdb has only the in-frame clones, and not every one. The sample carries tens of thousands of clones, 80% to 85% recorded once. Sample: peripheral blood. These receptors were obtained from a man at least 80 years old with acute or convalescent COVID-19.

This rearrangement joins TRBV7-9 to TRBJ2-1, with TRBD1 matching over 7 bases. CDR1 is SEHNR and CDR2 is FQNEAQ in the germline V gene (reference sequence). Trimming at V came to 5 bases and at J to 3 bases, leaving 7 bases not matched to a gene. The CDR3 length is 15 residues. CDR3 coding DNA: TGTGCCAGCAGCCCTAGACAGGGCGTCTACAATGAGCAGTTCTTC. Protein sequence: CASSPRQGVYNEQFF. Variable domain in full (rest from reference TRBV7-9 and TRBJ2-1): DTGVSQNPRHKITKRGQNVTFRCDPISEHNRLYWYRQTLGQGPEFLTYFQNEAQLEKSRLLSDRFSAERPKGSFSTLEIQRTEQGDSAMYLCASSPRQGVYNEQFFGPGTRLTVL.

The chain uses TRBV7-3 and TRBJ2-1; TRBD2 matches at 10 bases. The CDR3 has 17 residues. J was trimmed by 6 bases and V by 1 base; bases with no gene match: 9. The germline gives CDR1 SGHTA, CDR2 FQGTGA. The CDR3 reads CASSLRSRSGGANEQFF. Written as DNA, the CDR3 is TGTGCCAGCAGCTTAAGAAGTAGGAGCGGGGGGGCCAATGAGCAGTTCTTC.

The chain joins TRBV7-8 to TRBJ2-3, with TRBD2 as a possible D gene (6 bases). CDR1 and CDR2 from the germline V gene are SGHVS and FQNEAQ. CDR3 length: 14 amino acids. V was pared by 9 bases and J by 2 bases, with 15 bases between. This CDR3 is CASTWTTYTDTQYF. For the CDR3, the DNA is TGTGCCAGTACGTGGACTACCTACACAGATACGCAGTATTTT. Complete variable domain (other parts from reference TRBV7-8 and TRBJ2-3): GAGVSQSPRYKVAKRGQDVALRCDPISGHVSLFWYQQALGQGPEFLTYFQNEAQLDKSGLPSDRFFAERPEGSVSTLKIQRTQQEDSAVYLCASTWTTYTDTQYFGPGTRLTVL.

This chain connects TRBV19 to TRBJ2-7; D perhaps matches TRBD2 (6 bases). Germline lookup yields CDR1 LNHDA and CDR2 SQIVND (reference sequence). Trimming shortened V by 7 bases and J by 0 bases, and 13 bases separated the two germline ends. This CDR3 has 14 residues. CDR3 protein: CASNDRGSSYEQYF. CDR3 DNA: TGTGCCAGTAATGATCGGGGGAGCTCCTACGAGCAGTACTTC.

This clone was seen once. The chain uses TRBV5-5 and TRBJ1-2, with TRBD1 matching over 8 bases. The J segment lost 8 bases and the V segment lost 2 bases, leaving 8 bases of the junction unmatched. The length of the CDR3 is 14 residues. Germline values: CDR1 SGHKS, CDR2 YYEKEE (reference sequence). As DNA, the CDR3 is TGTGCCAGCAGCTTCGACAGGGGATTGGAAGGCTACACCTTC. Amino acids: CASSFDRGLEGYTF.

This clone was detected only once. V gene TRBV6-5 combines with J gene TRBJ2-2; TRBD2 might be the D (6 bases). This CDR3 has 14 residues. CDR1 and CDR2 from the germline V gene are MNHEY and SVGAGI. The ends were cut back, 2 bases at V and 6 bases at J, with 10 bases in the middle. The CDR3 DNA sequence: TGTGCCAGCAGTTACGGGACTGTTCCCGGGGAGCTGTTTTTT. Amino acid sequence: CASSYGTVPGELFF.

The genes are TRBV5-6 and TRBJ1-5; a possible D gene is TRBD1 (5 bases). Between the trimmed V and J ends, which lost 3 bases and 2 bases, there was a span of 9 bases. The CDR3 is made up of 14 amino acids. In germline, CDR1 is SGHDT, CDR2 YYEEEE. The CDR3 sequence: CASSYGGGNQPQHF. The CDR3 DNA sequence: TGTGCCAGCAGCTATGGGGGGGGCAATCAGCCCCAGCATTTT.